One and the same sample provided the 21 T cell receptor beta chains below, sequenced in a study of early T cells in non-severe SARS-CoV-2 infection. TCRdb processed the 5' RACE reads anew with MiXCR; each CDR3 protein has one entry. Here the sample spans 87,000 or so distinct CDR3 sequences, about 14% being singletons. The sample consisted of whole blood. These receptors all stem from an adult who was a healthcare worker with PCR-confirmed SARS-CoV-2 infection or an uninfected control (not recorded which).

The chain has TRBV27 and TRBJ1-6; perhaps TRBD1 as D (6 bases). The CDR3 contains 14 residues. V was pared by 4 bases and J by 5 bases, with 9 bases between. The V gene's germline CDR1 is MNHEY and CDR2 SMNVEV (reference sequence). The CDR3 nucleotides are TGTGCCAGCAGTTGGACAGAAAATAATTCACCCCTCCACTTT. This sequence encodes CASSWTENNSPLHF.

This clonotype showed up many times. This sequence joins TRBV23-1 and TRBJ1-2; possibly TRBD1 for D (6 bases). TRBV23-1 falls under the ORF class, with uncertain function. The CDR3 is 12 residues long. The germline V and J ends were trimmed by 4 bases and 5 bases, with 8 bases remaining between them. This CDR3 reads CASSPGQYGYTF. CDR3 nucleotides: TGCGCCAGCAGTCCCGGACAGTATGGCTACACCTTC.

The rearrangement uses TRBV28 and TRBJ2-7; tentatively, D is TRBD1 (6 bases). The V and J ends lost 3 bases and 8 bases respectively, with 17 bases between them. Germline CDR1 reads MDHEN; CDR2 reads SYDVKM. This CDR3 is built from 14 residues. CDR3 sequence: CASSFAWTDPKQYF. The CDR3 coding sequence is TGTGCCAGCAGTTTTGCGTGGACAGACCCCAAGCAGTACTTC.

This clonotype was observed a single time. This rearrangement joins TRBV19 to TRBJ1-2; a possible D gene is TRBD1 (5 bases). The CDR3 length is 16 residues. Between the trimmed V and J ends, which lost 2 bases and 6 bases, there was a span of 19 bases. Germline V lookup: CDR1 LNHDA, CDR2 SQIVND (reference sequence). CDR3 DNA sequence: TGTGCCAGTAGTATAAGTCAGGCCTTTGGGGACCATGGCTACACCTTC. Translation gives CASSISQAFGDHGYTF.

V usage is TRBV28 and J usage is TRBJ2-5; D gene uncertain. Germline loops: CDR1 MDHEN, CDR2 SYDVKM. The CDR3 runs to 11 residues. Between the trimmed V and J ends, which lost 6 bases and 3 bases, there was a span of 5 bases. As DNA, the CDR3 is TGTGCCAGCAGGTACAAAGAGACCCAGTACTTC. Its translation: CASRYKETQYF.

A few counts support this clonotype. V and J are TRBV29-1 and TRBJ1-5, with TRBD1 matching 9 bases. CDR3 length equals 12 residues. J lost 7 bases, V lost 6 bases, and 4 bases had no gene match. Germline loops: CDR1 SQVTM, CDR2 ANQGSEA. Here the CDR3 reads CSVAQGAQPQHF. The CDR3 nucleotides are TGCAGCGTCGCACAGGGGGCCCAGCCCCAGCATTTT.

The chain carries TRBV5-1 and TRBJ2-3, with TRBD1 as a possible D gene (6 bases). This CDR3 contains 16 residues. Trimming removed 3 bases from V and 1 base from J, with 15 bases in between. Germline values: CDR1 SGHRS, CDR2 YFSETQ. CDR3 region: CASSSHRDIRTDTQYF. The CDR3, as DNA: TGCGCCAGCAGCTCGCACCGGGACATCCGCACAGATACGCAGTATTTT. Drawing the rest from reference TRBV5-1 and TRBJ2-3, the complete variable domain is KAGVTQTPRYLIKTRGQQVTLSCSPISGHRSVSWYQQTPGQGLQFLFEYFSETQRNKGNFPGRFSGRQFSNSRSEMNVSTLELGDSALYLCASSSHRDIRTDTQYFGPGTRLTVL.

This sequence joins TRBV29-1 and TRBJ2-1; D is possibly TRBD1 or TRBD2 (6 bases each). The germline CDR1 and CDR2 sequences are SQVTM and ANQGSEA. Trimming shortened V by 7 bases and J by 4 bases, and 17 bases separated the two germline ends. This CDR3 is built from 14 residues. CDR3 sequence (DNA): TGCAGCGGGGTAGGGGGGCCCGTTTACAATGAGCAGTTCTTC. Translating gives CSGVGGPVYNEQFF.

This clonotype has only a few counts. The chain uses TRBV10-3 and TRBJ2-7, with D unresolved. The V and J ends lost 3 bases and 3 bases respectively, with 9 bases between them. The CDR3 has 13 residues. Germline V gives CDR1 ENHRY, CDR2 SYGVKD. The CDR3 DNA is TGTGCCATCAGTGAAAGCGCGAGCTACGAGCAGTACTTC. Translating it yields CAISESASYEQYF.

This clonotype has a count of ten or more. The J gene is TRBJ1-6, the V gene TRBV15; no reliable D call. V lost 1 base and J lost 2, with 9 bases in between. The germline V gene encodes CDR1 LNHNV and CDR2 YYDKDF (reference sequence). The CDR3 runs to 16 residues. CDR3 amino acids: CATSRVRTAYNSPLHF. The CDR3, as DNA: TGTGCCACCAGCAGAGTCCGGACGGCCTATAATTCACCCCTCCACTTT.

CDR3 protein: CASSLTVSAGNEQYF. The CDR3 DNA reads TGTGCCAGCAGCTTAACCGTGTCAGCGGGGAACGAGCAGTACTTC. The chain employs TRBV7-3 and TRBJ2-7, with 7 bases aligning to TRBD2. Looked up from germline, CDR1 is SGHTA and CDR2 is FQGTGA. CDR3 length: 15 amino acids. With V trimmed by 0 bases and J by 5 bases, 7 bases remained unmatched.

The chain couples TRBV30 to TRBJ1-2, with D perhaps matching TRBD1 (6 bases). Germline lookup yields CDR1 GTSNPN and CDR2 SVGIG (reference sequence). V gave up 3 bases and J gave up 6 bases, with 11 bases separating them. The CDR3 has 12 residues. CDR3 protein: CAWSGTGNGYTF. CDR3 DNA: TGTGCCTGGAGCGGCACAGGGAATGGCTACACCTTC.

The chain uses TRBV2 and TRBJ2-1, with D perhaps matching TRBD2 (6 bases). Germline CDR1 and CDR2: SNHLY and FYNNEI. Trimming shortened V by 0 bases and J by 4 bases, and 10 bases separated the two germline ends. CDR3 size: 15 residues. The CDR3 coding sequence is TGTGCCAGCAGTGAAGCGTTTGGGGGGTACAATGAGCAGTTCTTC. Translated, it gives CASSEAFGGYNEQFF. The variable domain in full, with the rest retrieved from reference TRBV2 and TRBJ2-1, is EPEVTQTPSHQVTQMGQEVILRCVPISNHLYFYWYRQILGQKVEFLVSFYNNEISEKSEIFDDQFSVERPDGSNFTLKIRSTKLEDSAMYFCASSEAFGGYNEQFFGPGTRLTVL.

The V and J genes are TRBV28 and TRBJ2-7; 11 bases map to TRBD1. Germline CDR1 reads MDHEN; CDR2 reads SYDVKM. Losses at the gene ends were 5 bases for V and 2 bases for J; bases not matched to a gene: 5. CDR3 size: 15 residues. CDR3 sequence (DNA): TGTGCCAGCAGTATCCCGGGACAGGGGGCCTACGAGCAGTACTTC. Translating gives CASSIPGQGAYEQYF.

This rearrangement joins TRBV6-6 to TRBJ1-6; D not certain. The CDR3 totals 15 residues. V was trimmed by 2 bases and J by 7 bases, leaving 12 bases between them. CDR1 is MNHNY, CDR2 SVGAGI, per germline (reference sequence). CDR3 in DNA: TGTGCCAGCAGTTACACAGAGTCCCGAAATTCACCCCTCCACTTT. Translation gives CASSYTESRNSPLHF.

This clonotype was found a few times. The chain uses TRBV5-1 and TRBJ1-2; D may be TRBD1 (6 bases). CDR1 SGHRS and CDR2 YFSETQ come from the germline V gene. The CDR3 runs to 15 residues. V was clipped by 0 bases and J by 10 bases, with 19 bases between them. CDR3 coding DNA: TGCGCCAGCAGCTTGGAAGTGGGGGCACAGCCTGACTACACCTTC. The encoded protein is CASSLEVGAQPDYTF.

A few counts support this clonotype. CDR3 sequence reads: CASSLRRDGELFF. As DNA, the CDR3 is TGTGCCAGCAGCCTCCGGCGGGACGGGGAGCTGTTTTTT. The chain combines TRBV5-5 with TRBJ2-2, with a weak D call TRBD2 (6 bases). This CDR3 has 13 residues. The ends were cut back, 4 bases at V and 7 bases at J, with 11 bases in the middle. CDR1 is SGHKS and CDR2 is YYEKEE in the germline V gene (reference sequence).

The chain employs TRBV20-1 and TRBJ2-3; D is unclear. The germline gives CDR1 DFQATT, CDR2 SNEGSKA (reference sequence). CDR3 length: 14 residues. V lost 3 bases and J 1 base, leaving 11 bases between the germline ends. CDR3 sequence: CSASQSARTDTQYF. The CDR3 coding sequence is TGCAGTGCTAGTCAGTCGGCCCGCACAGATACGCAGTATTTT.

This clonotype was seen only a few times. CDR3 in amino acids: CSVRRGGIDTDTQYF. Here the CDR3 DNA reads TGCAGCGTGCGGCGCGGGGGGATCGACACAGATACGCAGTATTTT. This chain uses TRBV29-1 with TRBJ2-3; 8 bases are a match to TRBD2. CDR1 is SQVTM, CDR2 ANQGSEA, per germline. V was pared by 6 bases and J by 2 bases, with 10 bases of the junction left unmatched. This CDR3 region has 15 residues.

This clonotype was recorded a few times. This sequence joins TRBV24-1 and TRBJ2-7; D is unclear. V lost 3 bases to trimming and J lost 3 bases, with 8 bases between them. The V gene's germline CDR1 is KGHDR and CDR2 SFDVKD. This CDR3 comprises 13 residues. The CDR3 sequence: CATSDTTYYEQYF. The CDR3 bases are TGTGCCACCAGTGATACGACCTACTACGAGCAGTACTTC.

The table lists this clonotype with many counts. The V gene is TRBV6-4, the J gene TRBJ2-2; D remains unclear. Germline values: CDR1 MRHNA, CDR2 SNTAGT. This CDR3 contains 15 residues. V was pared by 2 bases and J by 0 bases, with 7 bases between. In nucleotides, the CDR3 is TGTGCCAGCAGTGACGGGCTAGCGAACACCGGGGAGCTGTTTTTT. Its protein is CASSDGLANTGELFF.